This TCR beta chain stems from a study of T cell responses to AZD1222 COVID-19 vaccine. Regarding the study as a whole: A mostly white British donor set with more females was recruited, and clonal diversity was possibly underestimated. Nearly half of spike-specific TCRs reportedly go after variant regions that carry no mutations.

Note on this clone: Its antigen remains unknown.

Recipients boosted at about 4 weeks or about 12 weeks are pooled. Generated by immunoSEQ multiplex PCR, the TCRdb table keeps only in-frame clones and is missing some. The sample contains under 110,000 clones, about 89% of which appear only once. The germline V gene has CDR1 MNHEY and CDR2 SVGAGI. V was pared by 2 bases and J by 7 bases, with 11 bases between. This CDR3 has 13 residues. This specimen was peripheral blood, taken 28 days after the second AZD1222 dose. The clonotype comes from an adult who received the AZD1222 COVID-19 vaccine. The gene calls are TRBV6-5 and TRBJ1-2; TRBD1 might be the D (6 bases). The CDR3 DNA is TGTGCCAGCAGTTACAGGGGGGCCTTTGGCTACACCTTC. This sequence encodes CASSYRGAFGYTF.